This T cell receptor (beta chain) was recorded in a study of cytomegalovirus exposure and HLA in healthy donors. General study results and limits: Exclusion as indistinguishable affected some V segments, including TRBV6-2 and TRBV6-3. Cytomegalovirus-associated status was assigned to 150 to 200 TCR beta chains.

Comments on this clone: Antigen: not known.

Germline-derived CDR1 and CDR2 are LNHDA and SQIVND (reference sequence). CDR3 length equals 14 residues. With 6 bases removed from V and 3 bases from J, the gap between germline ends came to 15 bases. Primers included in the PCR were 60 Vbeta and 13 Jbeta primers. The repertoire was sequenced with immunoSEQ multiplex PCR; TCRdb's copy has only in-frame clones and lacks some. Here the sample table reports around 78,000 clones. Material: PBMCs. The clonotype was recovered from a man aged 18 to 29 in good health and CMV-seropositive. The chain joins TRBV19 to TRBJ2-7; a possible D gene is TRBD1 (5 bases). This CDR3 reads CASRDPGQSYEQYF. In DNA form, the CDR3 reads TGTGCCAGTAGGGACCCAGGGCAAAGCTACGAGCAGTACTTC.